The 21 T cell receptor beta chains reported below all come from one sample, sequenced in a study of T cell responses to AZD1222 COVID-19 vaccine. Using immunoSEQ multiplex PCR, the repertoire was profiled, and TCRdb retains in-frame clones only, with some absent. The table includes 72,000 or so clones, 85% detected once. Sequenced here: peripheral blood, sampled on day 0 of AZD1222 vaccination. The receptors come from an adult in good health.

This clone was counted only a few times. J is TRBJ1-2 and V is TRBV4-1; D is unresolved. Germline-derived CDR1 and CDR2 are MGHRA and YSYEKL. Trimming removed 0 bases at V and 8 bases at J, with 13 bases between. The CDR3 contains 14 residues. The CDR3 protein is CASSQDLSGEGYTF. In DNA form, the CDR3 reads TGCGCCAGCAGCCAAGATTTATCCGGGGAGGGCTACACCTTC.

This chain joins TRBV9 and TRBJ2-3; 9 positions match TRBD2. Trimming at V came to 0 bases and at J to 2 bases, leaving 4 bases not matched to a gene. CDR1 and CDR2 from the germline V gene are SGDLS and YYNGEE. The CDR3 has 16 amino acids. The CDR3 spells CASSVGLAGITDTQYF. The CDR3 DNA reads TGTGCCAGCAGCGTAGGGCTAGCGGGAATCACAGATACGCAGTATTTT.

The chain carries TRBV6-5 and TRBJ1-1, with D uncertain. In germline, CDR1 is MNHEY, CDR2 SVGAGI. CDR3 length: 12 residues. V was pared by 6 bases and J by 0 bases, with 5 bases between. The CDR3 coding sequence is TGTGCCAGCAGGCCCTTGAACACTGAAGCTTTCTTT. It codes for CASRPLNTEAFF.

Points on this clone: One junction end disagrees with the germline gene, perhaps due to a read error. V usage is TRBV10-3 and J usage is TRBJ2-1; D unresolved. CDR1 and CDR2 from the germline V gene are ENHRY and SYGVKD. There are 13 residues in the CDR3. For the CDR3, the DNA is TGTGCCATCAGGGAGTATCTCTACAATGAGCAGTTCTTC. Translation: CAIREYLYNEQFF.

The chain has TRBV11-3 and TRBJ1-1, with unresolved D. Per germline, CDR1 SGHNT and CDR2 YENEEA. With 3 bases removed from V and 1 base from J, the gap between germline ends came to 6 bases. The CDR3 extends over 13 amino acids. The CDR3: CASSFGGNTEAFF. DNA of the CDR3: TGTGCCAGCAGCTTTGGCGGGAACACTGAAGCTTTCTTT.

Note on this clone: Other DNA sequences in this specimen translate into the identical CDR3. V is TRBV19 and J is TRBJ2-5; 9 bases are a match to TRBD2. The CDR3 extends over 17 amino acids. Germline assignment: CDR1 LNHDA and CDR2 SQIVND (reference sequence). Trimming cost V 5 bases and J 8 bases; bases outside gene matches: 18. Here the CDR3 reads CASSAPWGTSLRETQYF. The DNA for the CDR3 is TGTGCCAGTAGTGCACCCTGGGGGACTAGCCTTCGAGAAACCCAGTACTTC.

In its sample, this clone was seen a few times. This chain joins TRBV7-2 and TRBJ1-5; no reliable D call. Germline V lookup: CDR1 SGHTA, CDR2 FQGNSA. With 3 bases removed from V and 4 bases from J, the gap between germline ends came to 16 bases. CDR3 length: 16 residues. The CDR3 DNA sequence: TGTGCCAGCAGCTTCCGCTCTGGTCTAGCGAATCAGCCCCAGCATTTT. It codes for CASSFRSGLANQPQHF.

The chain is built from TRBV6-5 and TRBJ1-5, with D possibly matching TRBD1 (5 bases). Trimming left V 6 bases short and J 3 bases short, with 12 bases between. The CDR3 is made up of 14 amino acids. CDR1 and CDR2 from the germline V gene are MNHEY and SVGAGI. CDR3 amino acids: CASSDRGFNQPQHF. The CDR3 coding sequence is TGTGCCAGCAGCGACAGAGGTTTCAATCAGCCCCAGCATTTT.

This clone appeared a few times. The chain recombines TRBV12-5 with TRBJ2-7; possibly TRBD2 for D (7 bases). The CDR3 sequence is 15 residues long. V shed 3 bases and J shed 6 bases, with 18 bases lying between them. The germline V gene has CDR1 LGHNT and CDR2 FRNRAP. The CDR3 loop reads CASGFAGAQVGEQYF. The CDR3 DNA is TGTGCTAGTGGTTTTGCGGGGGCGCAGGTAGGCGAGCAGTACTTC.

The chain is built from TRBV6-1 and TRBJ1-2; D is unclear. Trimming removed 2 bases at V and 4 bases at J, with 8 bases between. Germline V gene sequence: CDR1 MNHNS, CDR2 SASEGT. The CDR3 sequence is 13 residues long. The CDR3 region is CASSEPESYGYTF. In nucleotides, the CDR3 is TGTGCCAGCAGTGAACCAGAGAGCTATGGCTACACCTTC.

The V call is TRBV12-5, the J call TRBJ1-5, with a weak D call TRBD1 (6 bases). The V end was cut by 7 bases, the J end by 5 bases, with 21 bases between. The CDR3 spans 16 residues. The germline V gene has CDR1 LGHNT and CDR2 FRNRAP. The CDR3 sequence is CASAKGHLGLYQPQHF. The CDR3 nucleotides are TGTGCTAGTGCAAAGGGACATTTGGGGTTGTATCAGCCCCAGCATTTT.

V is TRBV29-1 and J is TRBJ1-3, with a tentative D call TRBD1 (6 bases). The CDR3 runs to 14 residues. The V end lost 7 bases, the J end lost 0 bases, and 13 bases lay between the germline ends. Germline V gene lookup returns CDR1 SQVTM and CDR2 ANQGSEA. The CDR3 region has the DNA TGCAGCGCTCGACAGGCTAACTCTGGAAACACCATATATTTT. Its translation is CSARQANSGNTIYF.

The V and J genes are TRBV3-1 (or the pseudogene TRBV3-2) and TRBJ1-6; D gene uncertain. With 3 bases removed from V and 6 bases from J, the gap between germline ends came to 6 bases. The CDR3 runs 13 residues. The germline V gene has CDR1 LGHDT and CDR2 YNNKEL (reference sequence). As DNA, the CDR3 is TGTGCCAGCAGCCAGGGCCCTAATTCACCCCTCCACTTT. Its protein is CASSQGPNSPLHF.

The V and J genes are TRBV16 and TRBJ2-2; no definite D call. V dropped 2 bases and J dropped 2 bases, with 6 bases sitting between them. Germline CDR1 reads KGHSY; CDR2 reads FQNENV. There are 14 residues in the CDR3. CDR3 sequence (DNA): TGTGCCAGCAGCCAAGCAGGTAACACCGGGGAGCTGTTTTTT. As protein: CASSQAGNTGELFF.

The V and J genes are TRBV19 and TRBJ2-2, with TRBD2 as a possible D gene (6 bases). V was trimmed by 5 bases and J by 0 bases, leaving 10 bases between them. The length of the CDR3 is 15 residues. CDR1 and CDR2 from the germline V gene are LNHDA and SQIVND (reference sequence). The CDR3 reads CASSPGSANTGELFF. The CDR3 region has the DNA TGTGCCAGTAGTCCCGGGAGTGCGAACACCGGGGAGCTGTTTTTT.

J is TRBJ1-1 and V is TRBV30; D is undetermined. CDR1 is GTSNPN, CDR2 SVGIG, per germline (reference sequence). The CDR3 extends over 14 amino acids. Deletions cut 3 bases from V and 4 bases from J, with 15 bases between. The CDR3 DNA sequence: TGTGCCTGGAGCACCTCCGGGGTTGGCACTGAAGCTTTCTTT. As protein: CAWSTSGVGTEAFF.

The table lists this clone with a count of one. This chain uses TRBV5-1 with TRBJ2-1; 12 bases align to TRBD1. The germline gives CDR1 SGHRS, CDR2 YFSETQ. The V and J ends lost 4 bases and 9 bases, in that order; junction bases with no gene match: 11. This CDR3 spans 16 amino acids. In nucleotides, the CDR3 is TGCGCCAGCAGCCCGGGACAGGGGGCCCCGGGTGGTGAGCAGTTCTTC. Translating gives CASSPGQGAPGGEQFF.

The CDR3, as DNA: TGTGCCAGCAGTTACGGCCTGGGAGTGCCTAATTCACCCCTCCACTTT. It encodes CASSYGLGVPNSPLHF. The chain carries TRBV6-5 and TRBJ1-6; unclear D gene. V gave up 2 bases and J gave up 6 bases, with 14 bases separating them. The CDR3 loop spans 16 amino acids. Germline CDR1 is MNHEY and CDR2 is SVGAGI.

V is TRBV2 and J is TRBJ2-6; 7 bases map to TRBD1. V was pared by 2 bases and J by 1 base, with 8 bases of the junction left unmatched. The CDR3 consists of 18 residues. Germline V CDR1 and CDR2: SNHLY, FYNNEI. The DNA of the CDR3 is TGTGCCAGCAGTGAAAGGATAGGGGGCGCTTCTGGGGCCAACGTCCTGACTTTC. Its translation is CASSERIGGASGANVLTF.

The chain employs TRBV13 and TRBJ1-1, with TRBD1 identical over 8 bases. Trimming cost V 3 bases and J 4 bases; bases outside gene matches: 4. Germline V gene lookup returns CDR1 PRHDT and CDR2 FYEKMQ (reference sequence). The CDR3 has 14 residues. CDR3 region: CASSFRQGTTEAFF. CDR3 nucleotide sequence: TGTGCCAGCAGCTTTCGACAGGGGACCACTGAAGCTTTCTTT.

This chain uses TRBV19 with TRBJ2-1, with TRBD2 matching over 8 bases. This CDR3 has 15 residues. Germline V gene data show CDR1 as LNHDA and CDR2 as SQIVND (reference sequence). V shed 3 bases, J shed 2 bases, and the junction held 3 bases outside the gene matches. CDR3 protein: CASSMRGAPYNEQFF. Written as DNA, the CDR3 is TGTGCCAGTAGTATGCGGGGGGCCCCCTACAATGAGCAGTTCTTC. The whole variable domain, filled in from reference TRBV19 and TRBJ2-1, reads DGGITQSPKYLFRKEGQNVTLSCEQNLNHDAMYWYRQDPGQGLRLIYYSQIVNDFQKGDIAEGYSVSREKKESFPLTVTSAQKNPTAFYLCASSMRGAPYNEQFFGPGTRLTVL.